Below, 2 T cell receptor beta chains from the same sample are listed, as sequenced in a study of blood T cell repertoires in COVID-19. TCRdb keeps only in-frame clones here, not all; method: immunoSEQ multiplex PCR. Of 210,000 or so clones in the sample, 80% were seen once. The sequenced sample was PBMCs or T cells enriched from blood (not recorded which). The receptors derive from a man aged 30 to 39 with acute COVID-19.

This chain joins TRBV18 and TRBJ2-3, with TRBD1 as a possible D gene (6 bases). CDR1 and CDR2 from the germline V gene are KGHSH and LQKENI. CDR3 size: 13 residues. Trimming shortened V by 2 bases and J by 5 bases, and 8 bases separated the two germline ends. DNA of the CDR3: TGTGCCAGCTCACCAGGGGGCCAAGATACGCAGTATTTT. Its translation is CASSPGGQDTQYF.

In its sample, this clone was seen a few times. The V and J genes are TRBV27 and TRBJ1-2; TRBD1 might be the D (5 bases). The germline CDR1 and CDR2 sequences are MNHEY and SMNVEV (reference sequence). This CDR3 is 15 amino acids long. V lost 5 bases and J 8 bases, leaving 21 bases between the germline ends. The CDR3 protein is CASSLRQLPTGGYTF. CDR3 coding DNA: TGTGCCAGCAGTCTCCGACAGCTCCCGACTGGGGGCTACACCTTC.